This T cell receptor (beta chain) derives from a study of blood T cell repertoires in COVID-19. Study at large: T cells, B-cell-depleted T cells, or PBMCs supplied cDNA or gDNA.

Authors' data handling: Reference gene primer amplification in the assay estimated nucleated cell counts. Sequencing was performed with immunoSEQ multiplex PCR; in TCRdb, only in-frame clones are kept and a portion is missing. The D gene and trimming were derived from the DNA, and the V and J assignments and clone size from that table. The sample lists about 59,000 clones; around 92% were seen once. The CDR3 totals 14 residues. V was clipped by 4 bases and J by 3 bases; unmatched bases: 5. Germline CDR1 is MNHEY and CDR2 is SVGAGI. The chain joins TRBV6-5 to TRBJ2-5; 7 nucleotides agree with TRBD2. The sequencing input was peripheral blood. This clonotype was obtained from a human donor in a cohort sampled during active COVID-19. DNA of the CDR3: TGTGCCAGCAGTTCTAGCGGTACGGAAGAGACCCAGTACTTC. It yields the protein CASSSSGTEETQYF.